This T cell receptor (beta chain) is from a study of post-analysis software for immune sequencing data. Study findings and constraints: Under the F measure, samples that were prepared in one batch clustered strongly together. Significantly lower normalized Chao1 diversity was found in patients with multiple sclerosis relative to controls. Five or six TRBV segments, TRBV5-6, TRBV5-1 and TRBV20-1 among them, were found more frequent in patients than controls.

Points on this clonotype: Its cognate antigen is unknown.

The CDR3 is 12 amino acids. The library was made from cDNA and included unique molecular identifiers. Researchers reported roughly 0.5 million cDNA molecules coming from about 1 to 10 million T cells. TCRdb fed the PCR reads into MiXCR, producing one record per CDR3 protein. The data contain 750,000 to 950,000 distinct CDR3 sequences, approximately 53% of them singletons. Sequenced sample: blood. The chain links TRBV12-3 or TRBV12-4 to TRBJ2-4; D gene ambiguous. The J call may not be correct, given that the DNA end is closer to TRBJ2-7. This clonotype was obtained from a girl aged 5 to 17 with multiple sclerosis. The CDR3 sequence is CASSTPQDEQYF. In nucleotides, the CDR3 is TGTGCCAGCAGTACCCCTCAGGACGAGCAGTACTTC.